The sample holds many counts of the clone carrying this T cell receptor (beta chain). Unmatched junction bases numbered 6, after V lost 3 bases and J lost 6 bases. The CDR3 totals 15 residues. Germline CDR1 is SGHRS and CDR2 is YFSETQ. Assay used: immunoSEQ multiplex PCR; TCRdb lists only in-frame clones, some missing. The sample includes fewer than 20,000 clones, roughly 53% seen only once; the top ten take approximately 15%. These data belong to a study of sequential checkpoint blockade in melanoma. Study as a whole: Maintenance nivolumab came after either treatment sequence.

Treatment given: randomized to nivolumab then ipilimumab (arm A) or the reverse (arm B). From thawed PBMCs, live CD3+CD8+ cells negative for CD19 and CD56 were sorted. This chain connects TRBV5-1 to TRBJ2-7; 13 bases map to TRBD2. The origin of this receptor is a human donor with melanoma. This specimen consisted of CD8+ T cells sorted from blood (inferred from file names), obtained from a patient given nivolumab and ipilimumab in sequence. The CDR3 sequence is CASSSGLAGDGEQYF. As DNA, the CDR3 is TGCGCCAGCAGCTCCGGACTAGCGGGGGATGGCGAGCAGTACTTC.